Reported below is one TCR beta chain. Antigen unknown. Germline lookup yields CDR1 SGHVS and CDR2 FQNEAQ. This CDR3 contains 14 residues. Deletions cut 6 bases from V and 1 base from J, with 12 bases between. Before sequencing took place, the ViraFEST assay used viral peptide pools to expand antigen-specific CD4+ T cells. Around day 10 of culture, CD4+ T cells were separated out. Vaccinated recipients, who were negative for nucleocapsid antibodies, had no history of SARS-CoV-2 infection. The assay was immunoSEQ multiplex PCR, and TCRdb's table has in-frame clones only and misses some. The table has about 70,000 clones, under 90% seen once; the top ten hold 10% to 15%. The data originate from a study of vaccination effects on CD4 cells after COVID-19. Study information: The participants, recipients of two vaccine doses, got either BNT162b2 or mRNA-1273.

The receptor was isolated from a human donor who received a COVID-19 vaccine. Sequencing was performed on CD4+ T cells from PBMCs cultured with SARS-CoV-2 spike peptides, taken before COVID-19 vaccination. The chain has TRBV7-8 and TRBJ1-1; maybe TRBD1 (6 bases). The CDR3 DNA reads as TGTGCCAGCAGTCCGGGACACTCGAACACTGAAGCTTTCTTT. It yields the protein CASSPGHSNTEAFF.